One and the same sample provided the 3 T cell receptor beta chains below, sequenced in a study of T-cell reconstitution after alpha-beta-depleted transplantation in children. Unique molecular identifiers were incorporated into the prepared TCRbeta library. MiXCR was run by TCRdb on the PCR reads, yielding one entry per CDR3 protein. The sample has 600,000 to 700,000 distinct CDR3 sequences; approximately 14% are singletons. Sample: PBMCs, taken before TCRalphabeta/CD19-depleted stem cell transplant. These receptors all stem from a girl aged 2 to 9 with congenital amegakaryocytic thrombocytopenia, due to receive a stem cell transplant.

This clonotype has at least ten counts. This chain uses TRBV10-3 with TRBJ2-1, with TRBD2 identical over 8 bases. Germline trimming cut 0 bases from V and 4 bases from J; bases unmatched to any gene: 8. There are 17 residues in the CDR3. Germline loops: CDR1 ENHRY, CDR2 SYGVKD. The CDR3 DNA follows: TGTGCCATCAGTGAGTCCTTAGCGGGGAGGGGTTACAATGAGCAGTTCTTC. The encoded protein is CAISESLAGRGYNEQFF.

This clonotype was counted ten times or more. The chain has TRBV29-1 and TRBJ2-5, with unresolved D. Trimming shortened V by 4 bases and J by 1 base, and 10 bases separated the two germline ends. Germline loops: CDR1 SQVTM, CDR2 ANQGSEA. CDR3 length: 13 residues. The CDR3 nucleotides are TGCAGCGTTGTGGGCAGGTTCCAAGAGACCCAGTACTTC. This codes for CSVVGRFQETQYF.

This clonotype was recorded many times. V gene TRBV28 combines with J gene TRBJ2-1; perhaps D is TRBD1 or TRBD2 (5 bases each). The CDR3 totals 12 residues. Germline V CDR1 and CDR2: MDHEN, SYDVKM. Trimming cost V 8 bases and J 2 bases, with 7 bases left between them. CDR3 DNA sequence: TGTGCCAGCCGGGACGCCTACAATGAGCAGTTCTTC. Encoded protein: CASRDAYNEQFF.